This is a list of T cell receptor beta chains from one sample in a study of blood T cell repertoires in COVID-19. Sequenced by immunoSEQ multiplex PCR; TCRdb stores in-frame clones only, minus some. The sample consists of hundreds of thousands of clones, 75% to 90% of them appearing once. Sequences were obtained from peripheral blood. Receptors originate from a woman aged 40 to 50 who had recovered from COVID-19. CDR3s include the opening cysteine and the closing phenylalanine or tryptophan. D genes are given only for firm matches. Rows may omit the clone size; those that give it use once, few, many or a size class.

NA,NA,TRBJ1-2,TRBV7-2,TGTGCCAGCAGCTTGGTAGCGAACTATGGCTACACCTTC,CASSLVANYGYTF
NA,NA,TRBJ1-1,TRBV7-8,TGTGCCAGCAGCTTTCAGCGCGATTACACTGAAGCTTTCTTT,CASSFQRDYTEAFF
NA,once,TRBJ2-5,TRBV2,TGTGCCAGCAGTCGGACTGGGCAAGAGACCCAGTACTTC,CASSRTGQETQYF
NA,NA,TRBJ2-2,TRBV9,TGTGCCAGCAGCGTAGCTCACAGTTACACCGGGGAGCTGTTTTTT,CASSVAHSYTGELFF
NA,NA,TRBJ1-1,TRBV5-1,TGCGCCAGCAGCTTGGCTGGGAGAGCTTTCTTT,CASSLAGRAFF
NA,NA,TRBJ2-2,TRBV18,TGTGCCAGCTCATCCCTTCCGGGTAGGACCGGGGAGCTGTTTTTT,CASSSLPGRTGELFF
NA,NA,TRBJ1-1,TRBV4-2,TGTGCCAGCAGCCGGACTGGGGGAGCGGGCACTGAAGCTTTCTTT,CASSRTGGAGTEAFF
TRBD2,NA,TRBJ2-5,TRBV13,TGTGCCAGTTGCTGGCGGGGGGGTGAGACCCAGTACTTC,CASCWRGGETQYF
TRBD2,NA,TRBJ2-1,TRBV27,TGTGCCAGCAGTCTCGGGACTACTTACAATGAGCAGTTCTTC,CASSLGTTYNEQFF
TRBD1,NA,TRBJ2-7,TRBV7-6,TGTGCCAGCAGCCCGTCTCCCCTACGTACGGGGACAGGTACCTTCCACGAGCAGTACTTC,CASSPSPLRTGTGTFHEQYF
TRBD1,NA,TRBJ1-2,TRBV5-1,TGCGCCAGCAGCCCGGGGACAGGAGGATATGGCTACACCTTC,CASSPGTGGYGYTF
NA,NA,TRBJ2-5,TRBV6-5,TGTGCCAGCAGTTACTCGTGGACAGACCAAGAGACCCAGTACTTC,CASSYSWTDQETQYF
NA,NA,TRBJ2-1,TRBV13,TGTGCCAGCAGTTACGGGATTGTAGCGGACAATGAGCAGTTCTTC,CASSYGIVADNEQFF
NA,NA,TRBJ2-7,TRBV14,TGTGCCAGCAGCCAACCTAGCACAGGGAAACACACACACAACGAGCAGTACTTC,CASSQPSTGKHTHNEQYF
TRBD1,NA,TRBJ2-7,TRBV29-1,TGCAGCGCAAGGGACAGGCGACCCTACGAGCAGTACTTC,CSARDRRPYEQYF
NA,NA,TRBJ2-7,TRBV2,TGTGCCTGCCGGCGTCAGGGGACCTACGAGCAGTACTTC,CACRRQGTYEQYF
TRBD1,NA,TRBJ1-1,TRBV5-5,TGTGCCAGCAGTCCACCGGGACAGGGAAGGGGAGCTTTCTTT,CASSPPGQGRGAFF
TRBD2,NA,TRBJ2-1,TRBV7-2,TGTGCCAGCAGCCCGGGACTAGCGGGGGGGCCCCATATCGATGAGCAGTTCTTC,CASSPGLAGGPHIDEQFF
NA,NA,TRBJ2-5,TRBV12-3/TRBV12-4,TGTGCCAGCAGTAGCAGGGGCCGGGAGACCCAGTACTTC,CASSSRGRETQYF
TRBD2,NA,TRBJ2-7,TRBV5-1,TGCGCCAGCAGCTTGGTTCCCGTAGGACTAGCGGCGGACTACGAGCAGTACTTC,CASSLVPVGLAADYEQYF
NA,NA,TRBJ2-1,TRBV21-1,TGTGCCAGCAGCAGACCACCTAGGCGCGCAATATACAATGAGCAGTTCTTC,CASSRPPRRAIYNEQFF
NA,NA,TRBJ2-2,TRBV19,TGTGCCAGTAGTATACGTCTCTCGAGCGGGGAGCTGTTTTTT,CASSIRLSSGELFF
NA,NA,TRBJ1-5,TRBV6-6,TGTGCCAGCAGTTACTCGCTGGCAGGCCGGAATCAGCCCCAGCATTTT,CASSYSLAGRNQPQHF
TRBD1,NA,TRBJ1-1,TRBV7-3,TGTGCCAGCAGCTCTAATCACAGGGGAACTGAAGCTTTCTTT,CASSSNHRGTEAFF
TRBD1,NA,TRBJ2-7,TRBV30,TGTGCCTGGATGGACAGGGGAGCCTACGAGCAGTACTTC,CAWMDRGAYEQYF
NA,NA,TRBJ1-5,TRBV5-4,TGTGCCAGCAGCTTGTGGCAGGCTAATCAGCCCCAGCATTTT,CASSLWQANQPQHF
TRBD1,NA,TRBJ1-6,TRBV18,TGTGCCAGCTCATTACAGGGGGCATTAAATTCACCCCTCCACTTT,CASSLQGALNSPLHF
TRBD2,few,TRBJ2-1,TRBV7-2,TGTGCCAGCAGCTACCACCCCCCGACTAGCGGGGGGGCCTTCCTCTTC,CASSYHPPTSGGAFLF
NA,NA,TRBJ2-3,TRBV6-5,TGTGCCAGCAGGCGGGCCCTCACAGATACGCAGTATTTT,CASRRALTDTQYF
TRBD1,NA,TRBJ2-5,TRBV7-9,TGTGCCAGCAGCTCGGGACAGGGGAAAGAGACCCAGTACTTC,CASSSGQGKETQYF
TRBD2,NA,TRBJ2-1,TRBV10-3,TGTGCCAGTCGAAGTCGGGGGGGCAACAATGAGCAGTTCTTC,CASRSRGGNNEQFF
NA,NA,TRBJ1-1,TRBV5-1,TGCGCCAGCAGCGCATTACAGGGAGACACTGAAGCTTTCTTT,CASSALQGDTEAFF
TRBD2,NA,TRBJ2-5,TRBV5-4,TGTGCCAGCAGCTTGTCCGCTGGCGGGCGGGGGGGCCACGAGACCCAGTACTTC,CASSLSAGGRGGHETQYF
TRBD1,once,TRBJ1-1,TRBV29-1,TGCAGCGTCGGACAGGGGGCCCAATTGGGCACTGAAGCTTTCTTT,CSVGQGAQLGTEAFF
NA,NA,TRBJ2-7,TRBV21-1,TGTGCCAGCAGCAAAGTGATGGGGGGCGGGAGATCCTACGAGCAGTACTTC,CASSKVMGGGRSYEQYF
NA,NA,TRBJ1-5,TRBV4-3,TGCGCCAGCAGCCAAGACAGGTTGGGGCTATATAGCAATCAGCCCCAGCATTTT,CASSQDRLGLYSNQPQHF
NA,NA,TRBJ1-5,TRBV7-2,TGTGCCAGCAGCTTGGACAGAGATAGCAATCAGCCCCAGCATTTT,CASSLDRDSNQPQHF